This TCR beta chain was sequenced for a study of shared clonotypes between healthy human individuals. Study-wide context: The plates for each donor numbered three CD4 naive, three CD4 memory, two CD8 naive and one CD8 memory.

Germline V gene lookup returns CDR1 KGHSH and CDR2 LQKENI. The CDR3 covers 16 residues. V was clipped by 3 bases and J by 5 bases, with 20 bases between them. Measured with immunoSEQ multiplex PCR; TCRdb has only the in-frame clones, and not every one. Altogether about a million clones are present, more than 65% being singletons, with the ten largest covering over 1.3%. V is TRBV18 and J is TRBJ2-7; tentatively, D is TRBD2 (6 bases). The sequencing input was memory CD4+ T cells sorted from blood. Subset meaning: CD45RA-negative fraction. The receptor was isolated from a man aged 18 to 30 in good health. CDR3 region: CASSPSGLPGADEQYF. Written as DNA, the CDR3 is TGTGCCAGCTCACCGTCGGGACTCCCCGGGGCGGACGAGCAGTACTTC.